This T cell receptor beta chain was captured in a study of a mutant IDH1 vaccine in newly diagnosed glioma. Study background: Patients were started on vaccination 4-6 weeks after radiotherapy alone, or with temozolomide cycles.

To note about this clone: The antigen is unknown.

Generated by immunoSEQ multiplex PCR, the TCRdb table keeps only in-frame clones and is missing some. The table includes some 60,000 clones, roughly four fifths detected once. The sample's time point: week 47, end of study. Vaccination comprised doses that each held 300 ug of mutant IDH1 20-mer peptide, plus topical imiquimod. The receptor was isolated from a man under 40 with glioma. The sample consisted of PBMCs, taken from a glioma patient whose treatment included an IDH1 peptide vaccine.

The CDR3 DNA follows: TGTGCTAGTGGTTTGGACAGGGGGCTTGTGAATGAGCAGTTCTTC. Its translation is CASGLDRGLVNEQFF. The chain is built from TRBV12-5 and TRBJ2-1; 9 bases line up with TRBD1. Germline assignment: CDR1 LGHNT and CDR2 FRNRAP. With 1 base clipped from V and 7 bases from J, the junction kept 5 bases outside the gene matches. The CDR3 contains 15 residues.